The 18 T cell receptor beta chains in this list originate from one sample, sequenced in a study of shared clonotypes between healthy human individuals. Only in-frame clones appear in the TCRdb table, and some are missing; sequencing was by immunoSEQ multiplex PCR. The sample includes 2 million to 2.5 million clones, 93% of them seen just once. The sequenced sample was naive CD4+ T cells from PBMCs. Subset given: CD45RA+ positively selected. These receptors all stem from a man between 18 and 29 years old in good health. Some clones in this sample may be carry-over from other donors' samples.

The V gene is TRBV5-4, the J gene TRBJ2-1; TRBD2 matches at 13 bases. Germline assignment: CDR1 SGHNT and CDR2 YYREEE (reference sequence). The CDR3 is made up of 19 amino acids. The trim removed 4 bases at V and 9 bases at J, leaving 19 bases unmatched. CDR3 protein: CASSPPTTGLAGFGSEQFF. The CDR3 nucleotides are TGTGCCAGCAGCCCTCCTACTACGGGACTAGCGGGATTCGGTAGTGAGCAGTTCTTC.

The chain carries TRBV19 and TRBJ1-1, with no clear D. This CDR3 is built from 13 residues. The V end was cut by 3 bases, the J end by 10 bases, with 15 bases between. Per the germline V gene, CDR1 is LNHDA and CDR2 is SQIVND (reference sequence). The CDR3, as DNA: TGTGCCAGTAGTATCTATGGCAGACGGACAGCTTTCTTT. Its protein product is CASSIYGRRTAFF.

In DNA, the CDR3 is TGCGCCAGCAGCCAAGATGGGGCTAAGCAGTACTTC. As protein: CASSQDGAKQYF. This chain connects TRBV4-1 to TRBJ2-7; tentative D call: TRBD1 (5 bases). This CDR3 spans 12 amino acids. Germline-derived CDR1 and CDR2 are MGHRA and YSYEKL. Trimming removed 0 bases at V and 8 bases at J, with 8 bases between.

This clone was found many times. This chain joins TRBV28 and TRBJ2-7; D is uncertain. The germline V and J ends were trimmed by 1 base and 0 bases, with 13 bases remaining between them. CDR3 size: 16 residues. Per germline, CDR1 MDHEN and CDR2 SYDVKM. The CDR3 bases are TGTGCCAGCAGTTTATTCGGAGATTTCCTCTCCTACGAGCAGTACTTC. Its translation: CASSLFGDFLSYEQYF.

CDR3: CASSQAGDVAEQYF. CDR3 sequence (DNA): TGTGCCAGCAGTCAAGCGGGAGATGTAGCCGAGCAGTACTTC. This chain joins TRBV5-5 and TRBJ2-7; 8 bases are shared with TRBD2. The CDR3 runs to 14 residues. Trimming cost V 5 bases and J 6 bases; bases outside gene matches: 10. CDR1 and CDR2 from the germline V gene are SGHKS and YYEKEE (reference sequence).

The V and J genes are TRBV5-1 and TRBJ2-5, with 10 bases aligning to TRBD2. Germline CDR1 reads SGHRS; CDR2 reads YFSETQ. V trimming: 1 base; J trimming: 2 bases; junction bases outside the gene matches: 8. The CDR3 totals 17 residues. The CDR3 DNA follows: TGCGCCAGCAGCTTGTATCCCATGACTAGCGGGCAAGAGACCCAGTACTTC. This sequence encodes CASSLYPMTSGQETQYF. Looking up the rest from reference TRBV5-1 and TRBJ2-5 gives the full variable domain: KAGVTQTPRYLIKTRGQQVTLSCSPISGHRSVSWYQQTPGQGLQFLFEYFSETQRNKGNFPGRFSGRQFSNSRSEMNVSTLELGDSALYLCASSLYPMTSGQETQYFGPGTRLLVL.

The chain joins TRBV5-1 to TRBJ1-2, with TRBD1 identical over 9 bases. The CDR3 is made up of 14 amino acids. Losses at the gene ends were 3 bases for V and 6 bases for J; bases not matched to a gene: 6. The germline gives CDR1 SGHRS, CDR2 YFSETQ. CDR3 sequence: CASSSTGTGHGYTF. The CDR3 DNA is TGCGCCAGCAGCTCAACCGGGACAGGGCATGGCTACACCTTC.

As for this clone: The same CDR3 is also encoded by other DNA sequences in this sample. The CDR3 loop reads CASSLETGTYEQYF. In DNA form, the CDR3 reads TGCGCCAGCAGCTTGGAAACAGGGACCTACGAGCAGTACTTC. This sequence joins TRBV5-1 and TRBJ2-7, with a weak D call TRBD1 (6 bases). The CDR3 has 14 residues. Trimming removed 0 bases at V and 2 bases at J, with 9 bases between. The germline CDR1 and CDR2 sequences are SGHRS and YFSETQ.

This chain uses TRBV29-1 with TRBJ1-1; D is unclear. The CDR3 covers 14 residues. The V end was cut by 7 bases, the J end by 1 base, with 16 bases between. The germline V gene has CDR1 SQVTM and CDR2 ANQGSEA. This CDR3 is CSATRGIGNTEAFF. Written as DNA, the CDR3 is TGCAGCGCAACTCGGGGAATCGGGAACACTGAAGCTTTCTTT.

The chain joins TRBV28 to TRBJ1-5; D gene ambiguous. V lost 3 bases to trimming and J lost 7 bases, with 13 bases between them. The germline CDR1 and CDR2 sequences are MDHEN and SYDVKM. This CDR3 region has 14 residues. CDR3 residues: CASSFLSVRQPQHF. For the CDR3, the DNA is TGTGCCAGCAGTTTTTTAAGTGTGAGACAGCCCCAGCATTTT.

The chain joins TRBV5-1 to TRBJ2-1; 8 bases align to TRBD2. Germline loops: CDR1 SGHRS, CDR2 YFSETQ. The CDR3 totals 14 residues. Trimming removed 4 bases from V and 9 bases from J; junction bases left unmatched: 9. The CDR3, as DNA: TGCGCCAGCAGCGTTAGCGGGGCGCAGGGTGAGCAGTTCTTC. This encodes CASSVSGAQGEQFF.

This chain links TRBV7-9 with TRBJ1-5; D is unresolved. Germline-derived CDR1 and CDR2 are SEHNR and FQNEAQ (reference sequence). This CDR3 has 12 residues. Trimming pared 4 bases from V and 8 bases from J, leaving 9 bases between. The CDR3 bases are TGTGCCAGCAGCTCCGACATGGAGCCCCAGCATTTT. It is translated as CASSSDMEPQHF.

This rearrangement joins TRBV25-1 to TRBJ1-3, with no clear D. The CDR3 sequence is 15 residues long. Germline CDR1 MGHDK, CDR2 SYGVNS. V was cut by 3 bases and J by 3 bases, with 12 bases left in between. DNA of the CDR3: TGTGCCAGCAGTGAGGGCCACGCCGGTGGAAACACCATATATTTT. Amino acid sequence: CASSEGHAGGNTIYF.

The chain couples TRBV5-1 to TRBJ1-4, with 9 positions matching TRBD1. The CDR3 is 17 residues long. V gave up 5 bases and J gave up 4 bases; unmatched junction bases: 12. Per germline, CDR1 SGHRS and CDR2 YFSETQ. Here the CDR3 reads CASRTVYRGLGNEKLFF. In DNA form, the CDR3 reads TGCGCCAGCAGGACTGTTTACAGGGGGCTTGGTAATGAAAAACTGTTTTTT.

This chain uses TRBV5-6 with TRBJ2-5; perhaps TRBD2 as D (5 bases). The germline gives CDR1 SGHDT, CDR2 YYEEEE. Trimming cost V 0 bases and J 4 bases, with 19 bases left between them. CDR3 size: 17 residues. This CDR3 reads CASSLGTREVRRETQYF. CDR3 DNA: TGTGCCAGCAGCTTGGGCACCCGGGAAGTTCGGAGAGAGACCCAGTACTTC.

The chain combines TRBV5-1 with TRBJ2-3; tentative D call: TRBD1 (7 bases). Trimming took off 5 bases at V and 2 bases at J, with 15 bases between the two ends. Per the germline V gene, CDR1 is SGHRS and CDR2 is YFSETQ. This CDR3 is 15 amino acids long. Here the CDR3 reads CASRRQGGPTDTQYF. The CDR3 DNA reads as TGCGCCAGCAGGCGACAGGGAGGCCCCACAGATACGCAGTATTTT.

J is TRBJ1-1 and V is TRBV7-6; D is possibly TRBD1 (6 bases). The CDR3 has 14 residues. V was trimmed by 2 bases and J by 2 bases, leaving 9 bases between them. The germline gives CDR1 SGHVS, CDR2 FNYEAQ. The DNA of the CDR3 is TGTGCCAGCAGCTTAAGGGGGAGTAACACTGAAGCTTTCTTT. Protein product: CASSLRGSNTEAFF.

The chain uses TRBV4-1 and TRBJ1-2; tentatively, D is TRBD1 (5 bases). Germline CDR1 and CDR2: MGHRA and YSYEKL. Trimming stripped 0 bases from V and 8 bases from J, with 16 bases between. The CDR3 extends over 15 amino acids. CDR3 nucleotide sequence: TGCGCCAGCAGCCAAGACTACACAGGCTGGAGCGGCTACACCTTC. Protein: CASSQDYTGWSGYTF.